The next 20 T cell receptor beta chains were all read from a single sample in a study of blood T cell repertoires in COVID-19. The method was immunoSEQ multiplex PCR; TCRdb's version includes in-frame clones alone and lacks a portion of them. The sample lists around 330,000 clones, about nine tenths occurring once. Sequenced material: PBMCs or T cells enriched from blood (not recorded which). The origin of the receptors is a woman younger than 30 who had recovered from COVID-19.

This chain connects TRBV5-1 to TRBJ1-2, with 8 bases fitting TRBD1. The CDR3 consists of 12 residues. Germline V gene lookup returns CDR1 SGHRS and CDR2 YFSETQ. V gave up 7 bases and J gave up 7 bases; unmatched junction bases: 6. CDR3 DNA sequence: TGCGCCAGCGCCCAGGGGGCGGGTGGCTACACCTTC. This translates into CASAQGAGGYTF.

The DNA of the CDR3 is TGTGCCAGCAGCTTGGTGGGCCGGGGCTACGAGCAGTACTTC. Protein product: CASSLVGRGYEQYF. The chain joins TRBV5-6 to TRBJ2-7, with D possibly TRBD2 on 5 matching bases. V was shortened by 0 bases and J by 3 bases, with 10 bases between the two germline ends. Germline V gives CDR1 SGHDT, CDR2 YYEEEE. This CDR3 is 14 amino acids long.

The CDR3 region has the DNA TGTGCCAGCAACGAGGGACAGGGGGCCGGAGAGCCCCAGCATTTT. It yields the protein CASNEGQGAGEPQHF. V is TRBV6-5 and J is TRBJ1-5, with 12 bases aligning to TRBD1. The CDR3 runs to 15 residues. The germline CDR1 and CDR2 sequences are MNHEY and SVGAGI. Germline trimming cut 7 bases from V and 8 bases from J; bases unmatched to any gene: 9.

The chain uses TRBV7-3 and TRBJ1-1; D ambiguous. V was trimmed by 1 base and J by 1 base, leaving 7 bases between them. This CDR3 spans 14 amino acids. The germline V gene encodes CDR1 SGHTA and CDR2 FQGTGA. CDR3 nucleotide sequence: TGTGCCAGCAGCTTAAATTCCAGGAACACTGAAGCTTTCTTT. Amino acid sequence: CASSLNSRNTEAFF.

The CDR3 nucleotides read TGTGCCAGCAGTTTAGAGTACAGGGTCGTGGGGGATAATTCACCCCTCCACTTT. This codes for CASSLEYRVVGDNSPLHF. This sequence joins TRBV27 and TRBJ1-6; D is perhaps TRBD1 (6 bases). CDR3 length: 18 amino acids. V was cut by 2 bases and J by 5 bases, with 19 bases left in between. The germline gives CDR1 MNHEY, CDR2 SMNVEV (reference sequence).

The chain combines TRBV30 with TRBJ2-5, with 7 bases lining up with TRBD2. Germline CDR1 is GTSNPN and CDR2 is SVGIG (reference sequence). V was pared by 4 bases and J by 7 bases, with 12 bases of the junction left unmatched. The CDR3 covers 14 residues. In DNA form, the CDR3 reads TGTGCCTGGACTCTGGGCGGGGGTGTTGGGACCCAGTACTTC. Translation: CAWTLGGGVGTQYF.

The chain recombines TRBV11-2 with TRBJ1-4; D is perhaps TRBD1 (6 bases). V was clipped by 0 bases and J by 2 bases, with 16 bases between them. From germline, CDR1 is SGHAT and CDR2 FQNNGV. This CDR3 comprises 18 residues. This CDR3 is CASSLEEDSPPTNEKLFF. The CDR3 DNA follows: TGTGCCAGCAGCTTAGAGGAGGACAGTCCGCCGACTAATGAAAAACTGTTTTTT.

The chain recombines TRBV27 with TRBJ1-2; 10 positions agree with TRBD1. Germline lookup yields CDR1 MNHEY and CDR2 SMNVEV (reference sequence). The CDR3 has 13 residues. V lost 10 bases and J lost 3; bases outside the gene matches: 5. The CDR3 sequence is CATRQGAYYGYTF. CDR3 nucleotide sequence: TGTGCCACCAGACAGGGGGCTTACTATGGCTACACCTTC.

The CDR3 region is CASRKGGDYYGYTF. CDR3 DNA sequence: TGTGCCAGTAGGAAAGGGGGTGATTACTATGGCTACACCTTC. The chain couples TRBV19 to TRBJ1-2, with D possibly matching TRBD1 (6 bases). This CDR3 has 14 residues. The V gene lost 6 bases and the J gene lost 3 bases, with 14 bases spanning the gap. Germline V gives CDR1 LNHDA, CDR2 SQIVND (reference sequence).

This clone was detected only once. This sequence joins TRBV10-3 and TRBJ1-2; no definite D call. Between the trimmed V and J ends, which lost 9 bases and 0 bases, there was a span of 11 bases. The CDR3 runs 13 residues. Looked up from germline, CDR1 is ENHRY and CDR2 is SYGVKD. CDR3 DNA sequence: TGTGCCATAACCCGGTCTCCTAACTATGGCTACACCTTC. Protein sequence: CAITRSPNYGYTF.

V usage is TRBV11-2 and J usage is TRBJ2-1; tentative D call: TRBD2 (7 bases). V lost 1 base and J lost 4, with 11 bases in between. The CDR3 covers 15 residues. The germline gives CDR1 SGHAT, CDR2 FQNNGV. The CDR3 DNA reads TGTGCCAGCAGCTTAGCGAGGGGGGGATACAATGAGCAGTTCTTC. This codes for CASSLARGGYNEQFF.

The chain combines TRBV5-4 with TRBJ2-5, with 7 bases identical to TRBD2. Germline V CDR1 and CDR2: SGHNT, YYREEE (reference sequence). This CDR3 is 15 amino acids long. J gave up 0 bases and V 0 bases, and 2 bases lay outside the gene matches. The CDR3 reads CASSLGLANQETQYF. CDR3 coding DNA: TGTGCCAGCAGCTTGGGACTAGCTAACCAAGAGACCCAGTACTTC.

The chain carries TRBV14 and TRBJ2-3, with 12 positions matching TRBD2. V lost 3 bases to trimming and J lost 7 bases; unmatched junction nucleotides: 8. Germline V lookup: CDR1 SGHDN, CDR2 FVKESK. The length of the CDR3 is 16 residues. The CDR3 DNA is TGTGCCAGCAGCCATCGACTAGCGGGAGTTATAAATACGCAGTATTTT. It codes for CASSHRLAGVINTQYF.

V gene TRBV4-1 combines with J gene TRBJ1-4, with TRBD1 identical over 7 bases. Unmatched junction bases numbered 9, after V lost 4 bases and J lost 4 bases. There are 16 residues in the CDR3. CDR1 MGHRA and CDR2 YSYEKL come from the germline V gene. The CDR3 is CASSPLEGTVNEKLFF. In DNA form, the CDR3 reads TGCGCCAGCAGCCCATTGGAAGGGACAGTTAATGAAAAACTGTTTTTT.

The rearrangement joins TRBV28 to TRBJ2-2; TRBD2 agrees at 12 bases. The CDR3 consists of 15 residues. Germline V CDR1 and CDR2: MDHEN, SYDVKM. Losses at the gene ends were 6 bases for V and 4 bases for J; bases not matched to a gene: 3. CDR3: CASRLAGGGTGELFF. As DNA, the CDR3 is TGTGCCAGCAGGCTAGCGGGAGGGGGCACCGGGGAGCTGTTTTTT.

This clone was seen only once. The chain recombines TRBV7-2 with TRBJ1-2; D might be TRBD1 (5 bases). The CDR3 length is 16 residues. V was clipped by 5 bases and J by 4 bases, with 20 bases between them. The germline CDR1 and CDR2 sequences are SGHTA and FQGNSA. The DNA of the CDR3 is TGTGCCAGCAGCACCGGCGGAGGGGTCGTCGGCTATGGCTACACCTTC. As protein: CASSTGGGVVGYGYTF.

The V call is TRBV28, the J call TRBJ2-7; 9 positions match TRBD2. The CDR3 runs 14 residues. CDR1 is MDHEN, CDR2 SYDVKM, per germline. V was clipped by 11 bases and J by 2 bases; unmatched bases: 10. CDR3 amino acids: CASTRAGGTYEQYF. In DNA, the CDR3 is TGTGCCTCAACTCGAGCGGGAGGAACCTACGAGCAGTACTTC.

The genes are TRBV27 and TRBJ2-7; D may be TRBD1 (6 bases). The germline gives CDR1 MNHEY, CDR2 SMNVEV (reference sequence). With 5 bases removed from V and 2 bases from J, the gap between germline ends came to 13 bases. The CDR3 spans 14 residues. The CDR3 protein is CASSGQKETYEQYF. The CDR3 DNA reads TGTGCCAGCAGTGGACAGAAGGAAACCTACGAGCAGTACTTC.

The CDR3 DNA follows: TGTGCATCACAGGGCTTCTCTGGAAACACCATATATTTT. It encodes CASQGFSGNTIYF. The J gene is TRBJ1-3, the V gene TRBV30, with D possibly matching TRBD1 (6 bases). The CDR3 has 13 residues. The germline V gene has CDR1 GTSNPN and CDR2 SVGIG (reference sequence).

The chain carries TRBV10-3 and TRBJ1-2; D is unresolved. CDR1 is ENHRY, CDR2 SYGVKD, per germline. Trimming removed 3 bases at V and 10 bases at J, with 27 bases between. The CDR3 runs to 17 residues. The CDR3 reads CAISESTARLIHYHYTF. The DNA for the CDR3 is TGTGCCATCAGTGAATCAACCGCCCGGCTAATACACTATCACTACACCTTC.